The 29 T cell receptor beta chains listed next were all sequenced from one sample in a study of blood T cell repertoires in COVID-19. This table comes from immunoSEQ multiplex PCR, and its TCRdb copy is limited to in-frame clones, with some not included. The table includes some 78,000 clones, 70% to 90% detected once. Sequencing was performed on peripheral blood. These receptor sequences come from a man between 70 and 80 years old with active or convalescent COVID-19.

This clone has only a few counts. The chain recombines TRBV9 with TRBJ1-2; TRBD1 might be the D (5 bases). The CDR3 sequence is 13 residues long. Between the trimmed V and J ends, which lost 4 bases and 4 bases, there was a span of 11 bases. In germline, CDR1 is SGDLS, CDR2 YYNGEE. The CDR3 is CASSKWGVYGYTF. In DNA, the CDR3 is TGTGCCAGCAGCAAATGGGGGGTCTATGGCTACACCTTC.

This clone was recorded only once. As DNA, the CDR3 is TGTGCCAGCAGCTTGCCTTCTAGCGGGCTCCCAGGGGATGAGCAGTTCTTC. It yields the protein CASSLPSSGLPGDEQFF. The gene calls are TRBV7-9 and TRBJ2-1, with 8 bases that match TRBD2. J gave up 8 bases and V 3 bases, and 15 bases lay outside the gene matches. The germline gives CDR1 SEHNR, CDR2 FQNEAQ (reference sequence). The CDR3 is 17 residues long.

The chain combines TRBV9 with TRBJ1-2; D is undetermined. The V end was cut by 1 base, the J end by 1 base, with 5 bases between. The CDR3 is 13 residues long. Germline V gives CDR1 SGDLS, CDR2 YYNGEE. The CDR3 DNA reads TGTGCCAGCAGCGTACAGGTTAACTATGGCTACACCTTC. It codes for CASSVQVNYGYTF. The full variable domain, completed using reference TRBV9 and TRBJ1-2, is DSGVTQTPKHLITATGQRVTLRCSPRSGDLSVYWYQQSLDQGLQFLIQYYNGEERAKGNILERFSAQQFPDLHSELNLSSLELGDSALYFCASSVQVNYGYTFGSGTRLTVV.

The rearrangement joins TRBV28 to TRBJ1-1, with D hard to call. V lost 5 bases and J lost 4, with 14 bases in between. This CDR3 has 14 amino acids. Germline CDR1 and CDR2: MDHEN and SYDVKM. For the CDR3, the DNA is TGTGCCAGCAGTAGCCCCCTGGGCAGCACTGAAGCTTTCTTT. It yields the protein CASSSPLGSTEAFF.

In DNA, the CDR3 is TGTGCCAGCTCACCAAATAGGCTAGCGGGGGGCCCAGATACGCAGTATTTT. Translated, it gives CASSPNRLAGGPDTQYF. The chain joins TRBV18 to TRBJ2-3; 11 nucleotides match TRBD2. Germline CDR1 and CDR2: KGHSH and LQKENI. This CDR3 region has 17 residues. The V and J ends lost 2 bases and 4 bases, in that order; junction bases with no gene match: 8.

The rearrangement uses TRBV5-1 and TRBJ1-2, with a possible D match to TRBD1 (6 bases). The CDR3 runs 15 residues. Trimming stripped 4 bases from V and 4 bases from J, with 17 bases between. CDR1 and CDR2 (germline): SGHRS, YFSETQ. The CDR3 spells CASSPRDTPPYGYTF. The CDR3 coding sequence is TGCGCCAGCAGCCCAAGGGACACCCCCCCCTATGGCTACACCTTC.

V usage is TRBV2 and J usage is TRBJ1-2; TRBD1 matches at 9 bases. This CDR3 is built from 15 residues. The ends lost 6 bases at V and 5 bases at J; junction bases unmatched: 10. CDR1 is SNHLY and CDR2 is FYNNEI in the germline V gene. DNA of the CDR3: TGTGCCAGCAGAAGCGACACAGGGGGCGGATATGGCTACACCTTC. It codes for CASRSDTGGGYGYTF.

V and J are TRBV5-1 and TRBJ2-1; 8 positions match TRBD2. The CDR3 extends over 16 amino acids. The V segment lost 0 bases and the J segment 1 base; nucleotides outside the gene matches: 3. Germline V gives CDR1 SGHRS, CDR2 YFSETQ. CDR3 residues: CASSLELAASYNEQFF. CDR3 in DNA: TGCGCCAGCAGCTTGGAACTAGCGGCTTCCTACAATGAGCAGTTCTTC.

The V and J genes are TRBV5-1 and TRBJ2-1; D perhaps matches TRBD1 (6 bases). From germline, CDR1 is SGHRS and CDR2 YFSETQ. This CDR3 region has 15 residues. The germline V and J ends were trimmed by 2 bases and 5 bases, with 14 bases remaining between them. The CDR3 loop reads CASSLQGGFHNEQFF. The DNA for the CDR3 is TGCGCCAGCAGCTTACAGGGCGGGTTTCACAATGAGCAGTTCTTC.

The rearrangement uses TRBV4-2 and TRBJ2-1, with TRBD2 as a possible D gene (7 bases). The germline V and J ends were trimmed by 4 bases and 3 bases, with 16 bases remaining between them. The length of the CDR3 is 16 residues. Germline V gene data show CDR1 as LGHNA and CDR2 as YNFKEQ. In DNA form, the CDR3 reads TGTGCCAGCAGCCTCAGCCCGGGGGGCATCTACAATGAGCAGTTCTTC. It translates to CASSLSPGGIYNEQFF.

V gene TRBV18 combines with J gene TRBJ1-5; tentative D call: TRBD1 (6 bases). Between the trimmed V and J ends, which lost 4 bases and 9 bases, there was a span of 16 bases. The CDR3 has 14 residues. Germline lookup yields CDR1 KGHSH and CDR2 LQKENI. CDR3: CASSQGEPFGPQHF. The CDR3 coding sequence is TGTGCCAGCTCACAGGGGGAGCCCTTTGGGCCCCAGCATTTT.

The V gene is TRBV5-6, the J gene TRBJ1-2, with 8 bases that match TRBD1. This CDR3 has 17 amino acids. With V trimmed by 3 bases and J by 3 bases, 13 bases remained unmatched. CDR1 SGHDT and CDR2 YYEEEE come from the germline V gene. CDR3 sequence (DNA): TGTGCCAGCAGCTCGCCGGGACAGGCTAAAACCTACTATGGCTACACCTTC. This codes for CASSSPGQAKTYYGYTF.

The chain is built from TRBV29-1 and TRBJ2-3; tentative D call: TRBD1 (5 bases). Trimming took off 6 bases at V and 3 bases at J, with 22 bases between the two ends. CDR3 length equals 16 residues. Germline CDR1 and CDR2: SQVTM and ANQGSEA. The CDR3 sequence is CSVNYLRARVTDTQYF. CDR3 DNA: TGCAGCGTGAACTACCTCAGGGCCCGCGTAACAGATACGCAGTATTTT.

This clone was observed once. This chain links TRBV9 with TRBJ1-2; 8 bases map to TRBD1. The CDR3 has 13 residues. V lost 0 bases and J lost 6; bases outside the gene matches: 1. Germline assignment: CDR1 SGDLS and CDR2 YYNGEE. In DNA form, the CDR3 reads TGTGCCAGCAGCGTAGACAGGGGGGATGGCTACACCTTC. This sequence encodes CASSVDRGDGYTF. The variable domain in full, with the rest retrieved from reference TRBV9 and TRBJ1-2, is DSGVTQTPKHLITATGQRVTLRCSPRSGDLSVYWYQQSLDQGLQFLIQYYNGEERAKGNILERFSAQQFPDLHSELNLSSLELGDSALYFCASSVDRGDGYTFGSGTRLTVV.

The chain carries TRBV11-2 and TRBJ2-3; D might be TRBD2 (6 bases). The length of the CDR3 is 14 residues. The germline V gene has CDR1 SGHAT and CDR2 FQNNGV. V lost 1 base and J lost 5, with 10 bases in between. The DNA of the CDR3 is TGTGCCAGCAGCTTAGCGGGGGTGGTAGATACGCAGTATTTT. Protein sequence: CASSLAGVVDTQYF.

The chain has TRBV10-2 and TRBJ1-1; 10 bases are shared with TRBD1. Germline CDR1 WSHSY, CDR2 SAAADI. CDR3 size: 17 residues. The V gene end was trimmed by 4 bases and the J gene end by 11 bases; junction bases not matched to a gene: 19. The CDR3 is CASSGYPRRTGGESAFF. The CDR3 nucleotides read TGCGCCAGCAGTGGTTACCCGAGAAGGACAGGGGGGGAAAGCGCTTTCTTT.

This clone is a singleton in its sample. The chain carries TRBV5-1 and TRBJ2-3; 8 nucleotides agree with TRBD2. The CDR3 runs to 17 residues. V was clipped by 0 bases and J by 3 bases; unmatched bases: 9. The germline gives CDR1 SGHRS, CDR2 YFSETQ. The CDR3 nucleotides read TGCGCCAGCAGCTTGGCGGTTGGCGGGGGGAAGACAGATACGCAGTATTTT. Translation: CASSLAVGGGKTDTQYF.

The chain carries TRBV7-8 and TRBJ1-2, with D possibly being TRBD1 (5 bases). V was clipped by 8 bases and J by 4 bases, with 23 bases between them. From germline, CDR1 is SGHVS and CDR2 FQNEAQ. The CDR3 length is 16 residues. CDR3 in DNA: TGTGCCAGCGCGTTAGTGTCCAGGGTAATCGGCTATGGCTACACCTTC. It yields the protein CASALVSRVIGYGYTF.

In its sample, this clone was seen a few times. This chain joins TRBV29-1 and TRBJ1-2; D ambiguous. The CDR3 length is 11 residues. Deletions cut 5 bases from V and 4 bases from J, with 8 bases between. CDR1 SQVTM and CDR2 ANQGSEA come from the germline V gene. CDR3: CSVSRVYGYTF. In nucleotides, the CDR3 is TGCAGCGTTTCGAGAGTCTATGGCTACACCTTC.

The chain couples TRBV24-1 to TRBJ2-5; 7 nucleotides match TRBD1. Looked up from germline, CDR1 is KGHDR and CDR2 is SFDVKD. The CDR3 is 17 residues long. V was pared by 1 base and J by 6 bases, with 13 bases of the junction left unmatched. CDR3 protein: CATSDLATGQSVKTQYF. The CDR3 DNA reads TGTGCCACCAGTGATTTAGCTACGGGACAGAGTGTCAAGACCCAGTACTTC.

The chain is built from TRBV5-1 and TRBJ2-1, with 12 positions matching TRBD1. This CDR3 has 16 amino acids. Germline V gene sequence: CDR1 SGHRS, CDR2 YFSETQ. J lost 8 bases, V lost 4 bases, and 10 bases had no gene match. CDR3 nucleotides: TGCGCCAGCAGCCAGATCCCGGGACAGGGGGCCCATGAGCAGTTCTTC. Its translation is CASSQIPGQGAHEQFF.

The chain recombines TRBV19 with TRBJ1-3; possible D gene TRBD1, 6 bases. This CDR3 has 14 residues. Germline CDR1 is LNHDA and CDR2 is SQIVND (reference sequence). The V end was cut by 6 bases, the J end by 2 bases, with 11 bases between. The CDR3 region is CASSSRGPGNTIYF. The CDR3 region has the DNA TGTGCCAGTAGCTCCAGGGGCCCTGGAAACACCATATATTTT. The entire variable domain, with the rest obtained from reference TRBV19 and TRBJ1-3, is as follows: DGGITQSPKYLFRKEGQNVTLSCEQNLNHDAMYWYRQDPGQGLRLIYYSQIVNDFQKGDIAEGYSVSREKKESFPLTVTSAQKNPTAFYLCASSSRGPGNTIYFGEGSWLTVV.

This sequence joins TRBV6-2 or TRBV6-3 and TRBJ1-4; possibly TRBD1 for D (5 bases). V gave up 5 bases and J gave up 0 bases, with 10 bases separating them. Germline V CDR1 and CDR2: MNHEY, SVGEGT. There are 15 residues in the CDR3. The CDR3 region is CASSPLDTTNEKLFF. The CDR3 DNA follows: TGTGCCAGCAGTCCACTGGACACAACTAATGAAAAACTGTTTTTT.

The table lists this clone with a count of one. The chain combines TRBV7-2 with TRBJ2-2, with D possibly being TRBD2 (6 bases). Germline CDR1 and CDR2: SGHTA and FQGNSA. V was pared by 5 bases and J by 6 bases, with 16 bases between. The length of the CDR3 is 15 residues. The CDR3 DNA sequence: TGTGCCAGCAGCCCCAGGGAAGGAGGGGCCGGGGAGCTGTTTTTT. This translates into CASSPREGGAGELFF.

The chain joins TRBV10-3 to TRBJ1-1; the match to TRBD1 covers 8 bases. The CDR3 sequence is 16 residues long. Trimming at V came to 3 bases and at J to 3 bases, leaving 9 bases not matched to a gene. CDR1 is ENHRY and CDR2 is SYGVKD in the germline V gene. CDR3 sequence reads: CAISDRDRKMYTEAFF. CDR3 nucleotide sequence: TGTGCCATCAGTGACCGGGACAGGAAGATGTACACTGAAGCTTTCTTT.

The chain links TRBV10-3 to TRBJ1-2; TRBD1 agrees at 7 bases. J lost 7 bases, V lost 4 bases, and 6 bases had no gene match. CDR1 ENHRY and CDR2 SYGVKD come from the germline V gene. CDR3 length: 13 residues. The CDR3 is CAISGQGEAGYTF. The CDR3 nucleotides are TGTGCCATCAGTGGGCAGGGGGAAGCTGGCTACACCTTC.

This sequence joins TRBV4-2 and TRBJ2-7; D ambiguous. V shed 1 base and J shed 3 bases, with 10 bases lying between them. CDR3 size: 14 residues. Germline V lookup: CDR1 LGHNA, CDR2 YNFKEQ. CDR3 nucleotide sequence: TGTGCCAGCAGCCAAGCCATTGCTAGCTACGAGCAGTACTTC. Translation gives CASSQAIASYEQYF.

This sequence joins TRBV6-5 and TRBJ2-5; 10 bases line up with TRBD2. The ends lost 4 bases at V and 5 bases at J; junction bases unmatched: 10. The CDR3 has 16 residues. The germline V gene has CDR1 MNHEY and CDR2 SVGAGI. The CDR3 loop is CASSSGAGGRMETQYF. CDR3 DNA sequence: TGTGCCAGCAGTTCCGGAGCGGGGGGGCGAATGGAGACCCAGTACTTC.

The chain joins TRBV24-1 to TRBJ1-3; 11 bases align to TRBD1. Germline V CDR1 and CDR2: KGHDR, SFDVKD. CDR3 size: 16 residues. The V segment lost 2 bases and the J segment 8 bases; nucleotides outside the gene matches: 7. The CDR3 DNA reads TGTGCCACCAGTGATTCCGGGACAGGGGGGTTGGACACCATATATTTT. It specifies CATSDSGTGGLDTIYF.